This note documents a single T cell receptor (beta chain) sequence. This record comes from a study of control samples from healthy donors and cancer patients. Data came from immunoSEQ multiplex PCR; TCRdb stores just in-frame clones and leaves some out. Of 180,000 or so clones in the sample, 91% were seen once. The clonotype was recovered from a woman aged 25 to 45 in good health. The sequencing input was blood.

CDR3 sequence (DNA): TGCGCCAGCAGCCAGGGTGTATTGAACACCGGGGAGCTGTTTTTT. It translates to CASSQGVLNTGELFF. The rearrangement uses TRBV4-3 and TRBJ2-2, with D hard to call. The CDR3 runs 15 residues. The germline V and J ends were trimmed by 3 bases and 1 base, with 9 bases remaining between them. CDR1 and CDR2 from the germline V gene are LGHNA and YSLEER.